This T cell receptor beta chain was recorded in a study of blood T cell repertoires in COVID-19. Germline V CDR1 and CDR2: SGHRS, YFSETQ. The CDR3 runs to 15 residues. Trimming took 6 bases from V and 6 from J, leaving 21 bases between them. Libraries were prepared by immunoSEQ multiplex PCR; TCRdb keeps only in-frame clonotypes and omits some of them. Among 450,000 to 500,000 clones listed, approximately 86% were seen once. The sample comprised PBMCs or T cells enriched from blood (not recorded which). The source is a woman aged 60-75 years who had recovered from COVID-19. This rearrangement joins TRBV5-1 to TRBJ1-1; D is perhaps TRBD1 (6 bases). CDR3 DNA: TGCGCCAGCAAATTGGAGGCGGGGGGCATCGCTGAAGCTTTCTTT. It encodes CASKLEAGGIAEAFF.